This TCR beta chain was observed in a study of neoadjuvant anti-PD-1 for oral cavity cancer. The CDR3 sequence is 14 residues long. Germline assignment: CDR1 MNHEY and CDR2 SVGAGI. V lost 6 bases and J 5 bases, leaving 16 bases between the germline ends. TCRdb's table, derived via immunoSEQ multiplex PCR, lists solely in-frame clones and lacks some. The sample holds fewer than 90,000 clones, roughly four fifths seen once. V usage is TRBV6-5 and J usage is TRBJ1-1; no definite D call. The input for sequencing was PBMCs, taken before nivolumab (anti-PD-1) treatment. This TCR came from a person between 40 and 85 years old with oral cavity squamous cell carcinoma. The DNA for the CDR3 is TGTGCCAGCAGCAGAGACACACACCGTACTGAAGCTTTCTTT. Its protein is CASSRDTHRTEAFF.